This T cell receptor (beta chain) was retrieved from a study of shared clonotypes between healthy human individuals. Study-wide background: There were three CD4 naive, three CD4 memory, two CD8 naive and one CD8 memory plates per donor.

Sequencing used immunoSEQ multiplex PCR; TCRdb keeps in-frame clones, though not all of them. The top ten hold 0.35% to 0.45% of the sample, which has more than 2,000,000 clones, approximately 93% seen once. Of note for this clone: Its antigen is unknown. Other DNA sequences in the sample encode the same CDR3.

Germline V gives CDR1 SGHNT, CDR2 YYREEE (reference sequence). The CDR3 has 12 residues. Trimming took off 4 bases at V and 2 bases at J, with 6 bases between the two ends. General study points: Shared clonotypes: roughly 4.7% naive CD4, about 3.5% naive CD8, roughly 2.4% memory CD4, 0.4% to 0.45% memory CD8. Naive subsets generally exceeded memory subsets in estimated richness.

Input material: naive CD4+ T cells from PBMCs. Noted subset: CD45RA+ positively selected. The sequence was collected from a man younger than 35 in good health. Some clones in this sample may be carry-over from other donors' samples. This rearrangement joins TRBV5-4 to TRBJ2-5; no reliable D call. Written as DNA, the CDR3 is TGTGCCAGCAGCATAGAACAAGAGACCCAGTACTTC. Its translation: CASSIEQETQYF.